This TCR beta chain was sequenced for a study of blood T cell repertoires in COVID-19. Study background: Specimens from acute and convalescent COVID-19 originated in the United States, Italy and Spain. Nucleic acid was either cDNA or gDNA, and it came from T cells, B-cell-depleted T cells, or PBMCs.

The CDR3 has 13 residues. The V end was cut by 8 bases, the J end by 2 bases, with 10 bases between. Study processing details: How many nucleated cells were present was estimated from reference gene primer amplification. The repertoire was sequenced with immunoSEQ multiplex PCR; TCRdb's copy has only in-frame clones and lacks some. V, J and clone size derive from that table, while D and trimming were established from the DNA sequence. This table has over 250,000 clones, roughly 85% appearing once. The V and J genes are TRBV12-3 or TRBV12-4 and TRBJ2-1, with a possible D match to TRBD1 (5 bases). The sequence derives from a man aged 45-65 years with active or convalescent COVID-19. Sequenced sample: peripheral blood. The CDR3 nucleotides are TGTGCCAGCCAAGGGGCCCCCTACAATGAGCAGTTCTTC. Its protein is CASQGAPYNEQFF.